The 4 T cell receptor beta chains in this list originate from one sample, sequenced in a study of Graves' ophthalmopathy and Graves' hyperthyroidism. The sequenced template was RNA, covering the TCR beta CDR3 region. After a first-round RT-PCR with HTBI primers, a second-round multiplex PCR was run. MiXCR, applied by TCRdb to the multiplex PCR reads, yields one record per CDR3 protein. The table has 300,000 to 400,000 distinct CDR3 sequences, under 20% seen once; the top ten hold approximately 13%. Sequencing was performed on peripheral blood. Every receptor here comes from an adult man with Graves' ophthalmopathy.

This clonotype was recorded many times. The gene calls are TRBV24-1 and TRBJ2-5; no clear D gene. The CDR3 has 12 amino acids. CDR1 and CDR2 (germline): KGHDR, SFDVKD. The ends were cut back, 5 bases at V and 5 bases at J, with 8 bases in the middle. CDR3 nucleotide sequence: TGTGCCACCAGTGTTTCGGTTGAGACCCAGTACTTC. Its translation: CATSVSVETQYF.

This clonotype has at least ten counts. The chain combines TRBV6-1 with TRBJ2-5; perhaps TRBD2 as D (6 bases). There are 15 residues in the CDR3. The germline CDR1 and CDR2 sequences are MNHNS and SASEGT. Trimming removed 7 bases at V and 5 bases at J, with 20 bases between. The CDR3 spells CASIPFGTSFETQYF. CDR3 in DNA: TGTGCCAGCATCCCCTTCGGGACTTCGTTTGAGACCCAGTACTTC.

This clonotype has at least ten counts. The chain joins TRBV6-2 or TRBV6-3 to TRBJ2-5; 7 positions agree with TRBD1. The CDR3 is 15 residues long. Germline V CDR1 and CDR2: MNHEY, SVGEGT. With 6 bases clipped from V and 3 bases from J, the junction kept 10 bases outside the gene matches. CDR3 nucleotide sequence: TGTGCCAGCAGGCTGACAGGGAAGATCAAAGAGACCCAGTACTTC. As protein: CASRLTGKIKETQYF.

The chain carries TRBV7-2 and TRBJ2-5, with D perhaps TRBD2 (6 bases). V lost 6 bases to trimming and J lost 7 bases, with 18 bases between them. Germline CDR1 reads SGHTA; CDR2 reads FQGNSA. The CDR3 loop spans 14 amino acids. In DNA, the CDR3 is TGTGCCAGCAGACCCTCCGGGACCGGGGGGACCCAGTACTTC. Residues: CASRPSGTGGTQYF.